This T cell receptor beta chain was observed in a study of T cell changes during pregnancy in multiple sclerosis. Method: immunoSEQ multiplex PCR; TCRdb's copy keeps in-frame clones and lacks some. Seen here are about 11,000 clones, around 94% observed once, and the top ten hold almost 0.3%. Germline V gives CDR1 GTSNPN, CDR2 SVGIG (reference sequence). With V trimmed by 4 bases and J by 3 bases, 3 bases remained unmatched. This CDR3 is built from 14 residues. This sequence joins TRBV30 and TRBJ2-7; 13 bases fit TRBD2. The specimen comprised CD4+ T cells from peripheral blood mononuclear cells, sampled before pregnancy. The TCR originated in a female donor with multiple sclerosis, enrolled in a pregnancy study. DNA of the CDR3: TGTGCCTGGACCAGGACTAGCGGGGGCTACGAGCAGTACTTC. Its translation: CAWTRTSGGYEQYF.